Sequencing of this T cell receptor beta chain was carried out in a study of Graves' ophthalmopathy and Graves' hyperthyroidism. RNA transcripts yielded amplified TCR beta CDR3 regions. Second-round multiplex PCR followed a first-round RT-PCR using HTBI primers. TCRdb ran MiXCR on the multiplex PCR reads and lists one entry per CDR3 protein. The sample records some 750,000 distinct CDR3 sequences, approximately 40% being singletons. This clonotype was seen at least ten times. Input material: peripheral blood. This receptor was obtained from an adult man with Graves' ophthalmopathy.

CDR3 sequence reads: CASSLANLANTEAFF. CDR3 nucleotides: TGTGCCAGCAGCTTAGCTAACTTAGCGAACACTGAAGCTTTCTTT. This chain uses TRBV7-9 with TRBJ1-1; D gene unclear. The germline V gene encodes CDR1 SEHNR and CDR2 FQNEAQ (reference sequence). There are 15 residues in the CDR3. The V gene lost 0 bases and the J gene lost 1 base, with 9 bases spanning the gap.